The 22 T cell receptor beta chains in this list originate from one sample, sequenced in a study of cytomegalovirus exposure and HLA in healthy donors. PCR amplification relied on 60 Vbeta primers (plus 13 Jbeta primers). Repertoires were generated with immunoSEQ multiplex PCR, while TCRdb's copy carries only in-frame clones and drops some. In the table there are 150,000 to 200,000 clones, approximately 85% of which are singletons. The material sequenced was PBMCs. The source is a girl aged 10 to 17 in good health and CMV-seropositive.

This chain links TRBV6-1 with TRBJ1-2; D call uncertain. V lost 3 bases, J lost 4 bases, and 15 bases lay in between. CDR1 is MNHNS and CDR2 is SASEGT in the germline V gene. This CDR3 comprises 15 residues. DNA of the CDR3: TGTGCCAGCAGTGACGACGGGAGGCAACCCTATGGCTACACCTTC. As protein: CASSDDGRQPYGYTF.

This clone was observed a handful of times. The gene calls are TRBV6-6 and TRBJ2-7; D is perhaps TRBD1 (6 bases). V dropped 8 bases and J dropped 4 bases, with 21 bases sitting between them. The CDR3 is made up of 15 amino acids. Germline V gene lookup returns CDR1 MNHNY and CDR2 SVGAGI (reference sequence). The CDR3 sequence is CASRIAGTHFYEQYF. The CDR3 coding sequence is TGTGCCAGCCGAATCGCCGGGACACATTTTTACGAGCAGTACTTC.

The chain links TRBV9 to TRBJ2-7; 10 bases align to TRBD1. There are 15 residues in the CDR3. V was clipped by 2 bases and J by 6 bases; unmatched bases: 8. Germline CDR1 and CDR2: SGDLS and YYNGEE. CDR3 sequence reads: CASSVSGTGVAEQYF. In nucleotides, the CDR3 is TGTGCCAGCAGCGTTTCCGGGACAGGGGTCGCCGAGCAGTACTTC.

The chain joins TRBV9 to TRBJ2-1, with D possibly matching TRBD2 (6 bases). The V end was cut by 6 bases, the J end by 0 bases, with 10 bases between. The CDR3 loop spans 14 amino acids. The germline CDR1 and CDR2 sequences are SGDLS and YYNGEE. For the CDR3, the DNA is TGTGCCAGCAACTCGGGAGTCTCCTACAATGAGCAGTTCTTC. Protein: CASNSGVSYNEQFF.

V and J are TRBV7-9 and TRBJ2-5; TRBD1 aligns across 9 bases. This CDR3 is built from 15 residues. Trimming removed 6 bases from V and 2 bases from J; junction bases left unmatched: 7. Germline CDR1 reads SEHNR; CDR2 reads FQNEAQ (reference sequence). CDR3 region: CASRNTGGGQETQYF. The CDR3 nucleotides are TGTGCCAGCAGGAACACAGGGGGCGGACAAGAGACCCAGTACTTC.

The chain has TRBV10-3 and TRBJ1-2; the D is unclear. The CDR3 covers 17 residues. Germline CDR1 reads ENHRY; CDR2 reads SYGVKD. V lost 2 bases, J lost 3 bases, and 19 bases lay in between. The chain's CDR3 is CAISETEFRFGYYGYTF. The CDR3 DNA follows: TGTGCCATCAGTGAGACCGAGTTCCGGTTCGGGTACTATGGCTACACCTTC.

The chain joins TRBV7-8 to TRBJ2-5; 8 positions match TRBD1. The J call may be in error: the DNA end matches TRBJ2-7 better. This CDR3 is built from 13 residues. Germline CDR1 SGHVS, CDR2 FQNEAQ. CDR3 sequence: CASSHGQGYEQYF. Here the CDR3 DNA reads TGTGCCAGCAGCCACGGACAGGGCTACGAGCAGTACTTC.

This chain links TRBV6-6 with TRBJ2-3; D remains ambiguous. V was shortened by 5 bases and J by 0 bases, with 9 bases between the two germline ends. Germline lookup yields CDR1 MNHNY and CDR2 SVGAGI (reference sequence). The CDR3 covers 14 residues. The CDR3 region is CASSLPGSTDTQYF. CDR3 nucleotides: TGTGCCAGCAGTCTACCGGGTAGCACAGATACGCAGTATTTT.

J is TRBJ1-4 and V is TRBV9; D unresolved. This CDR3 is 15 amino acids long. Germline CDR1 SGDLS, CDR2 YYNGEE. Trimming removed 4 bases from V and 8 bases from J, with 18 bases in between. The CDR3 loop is CASSPGTQSKEKLFF. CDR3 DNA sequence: TGTGCCAGCAGCCCAGGAACCCAGAGTAAAGAAAAACTGTTTTTT.

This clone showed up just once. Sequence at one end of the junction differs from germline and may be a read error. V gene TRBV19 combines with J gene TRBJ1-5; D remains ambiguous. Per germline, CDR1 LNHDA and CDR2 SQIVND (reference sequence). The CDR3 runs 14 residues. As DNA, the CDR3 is TGTGCCAGTAGTATCCTAGAGGGCAAACAGCCCCAGCATTTT. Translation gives CASSILEGKQPQHF.

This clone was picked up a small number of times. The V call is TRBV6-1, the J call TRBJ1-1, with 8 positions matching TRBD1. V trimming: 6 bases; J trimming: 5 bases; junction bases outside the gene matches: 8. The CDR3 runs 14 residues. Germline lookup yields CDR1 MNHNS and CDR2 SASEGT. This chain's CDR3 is CASRKQGVRTEAFF. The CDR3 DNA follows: TGTGCCAGCAGGAAACAGGGGGTTAGGACTGAAGCTTTCTTT.

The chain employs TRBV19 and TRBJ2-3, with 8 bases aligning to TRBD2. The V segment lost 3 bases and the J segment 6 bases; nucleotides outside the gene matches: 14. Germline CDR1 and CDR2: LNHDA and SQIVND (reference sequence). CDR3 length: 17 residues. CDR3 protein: CASSMGYGGGKGDTQYF. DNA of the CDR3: TGTGCCAGTAGTATGGGGTACGGCGGGGGGAAAGGGGATACGCAGTATTTT.

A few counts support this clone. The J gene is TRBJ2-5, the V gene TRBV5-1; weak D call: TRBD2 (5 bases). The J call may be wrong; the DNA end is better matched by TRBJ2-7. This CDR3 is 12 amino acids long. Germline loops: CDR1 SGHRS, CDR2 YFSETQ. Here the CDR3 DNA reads TGCGCCAGCAGCTGGGGAGACTACGAGCAGTACTTC. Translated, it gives CASSWGDYEQYF.

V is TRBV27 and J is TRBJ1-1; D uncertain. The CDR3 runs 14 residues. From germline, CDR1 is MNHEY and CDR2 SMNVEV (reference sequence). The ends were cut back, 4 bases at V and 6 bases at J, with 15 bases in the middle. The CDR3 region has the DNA TGTGCCAGCAGTTCGTCCTACCCATTCCCTGAAGCTTTCTTT. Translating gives CASSSSYPFPEAFF.

CDR3 sequence: CASSLSGLAGIYEQYF. The CDR3 DNA reads TGTGCCAGCAGTTTATCGGGGCTAGCGGGGATTTACGAGCAGTACTTC. The rearrangement joins TRBV27 to TRBJ2-5; TRBD2 matches 9 bases. The end of the DNA fits TRBJ2-7 better, so the J call may be wrong. The CDR3 totals 16 residues. CDR1 MNHEY and CDR2 SMNVEV come from the germline V gene (reference sequence).

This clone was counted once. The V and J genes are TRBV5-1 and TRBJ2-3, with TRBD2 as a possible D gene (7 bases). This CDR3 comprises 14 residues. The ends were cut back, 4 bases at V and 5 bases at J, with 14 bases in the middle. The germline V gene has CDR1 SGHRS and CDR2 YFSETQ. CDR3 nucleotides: TGCGCCAGCAGCCCCGGGGGAGGGGGAGATACGCAGTATTTT. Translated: CASSPGGGGDTQYF.

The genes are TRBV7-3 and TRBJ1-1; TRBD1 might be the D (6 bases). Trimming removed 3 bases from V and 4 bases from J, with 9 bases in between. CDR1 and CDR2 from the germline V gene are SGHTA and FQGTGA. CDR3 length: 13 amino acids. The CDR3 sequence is CASSFQGFTEAFF. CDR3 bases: TGTGCCAGCAGCTTCCAGGGGTTCACTGAAGCTTTCTTT. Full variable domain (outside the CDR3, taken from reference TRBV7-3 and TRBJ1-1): GAGVSQTPSNKVTEKGKYVELRCDPISGHTALYWYRQSLGQGPEFLIYFQGTGAADDSGLPNDRFFAVRPEGSVSTLKIQRTERGDSAVYLCASSFQGFTEAFFGQGTRLTVV.

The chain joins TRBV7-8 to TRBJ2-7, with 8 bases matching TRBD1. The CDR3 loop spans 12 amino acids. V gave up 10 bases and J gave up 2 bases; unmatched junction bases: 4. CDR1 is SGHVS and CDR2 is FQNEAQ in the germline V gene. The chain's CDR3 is CATGQAAYEQYF. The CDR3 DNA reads TGTGCCACGGGACAGGCGGCCTACGAGCAGTACTTC.

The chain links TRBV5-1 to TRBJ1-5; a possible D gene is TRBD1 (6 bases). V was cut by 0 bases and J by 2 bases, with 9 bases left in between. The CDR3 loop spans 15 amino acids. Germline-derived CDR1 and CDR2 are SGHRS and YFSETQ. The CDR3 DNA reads TGCGCCAGCAGCTTGGGGGGGCCGGGCAATCAGCCCCAGCATTTT. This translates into CASSLGGPGNQPQHF.

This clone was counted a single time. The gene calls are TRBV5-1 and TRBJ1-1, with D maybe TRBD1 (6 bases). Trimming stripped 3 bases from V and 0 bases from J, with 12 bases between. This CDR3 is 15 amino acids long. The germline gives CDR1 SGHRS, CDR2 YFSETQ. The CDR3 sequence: CASSSRQAMNTEAFF. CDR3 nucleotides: TGCGCCAGCAGCTCGAGACAGGCCATGAACACTGAAGCTTTCTTT.

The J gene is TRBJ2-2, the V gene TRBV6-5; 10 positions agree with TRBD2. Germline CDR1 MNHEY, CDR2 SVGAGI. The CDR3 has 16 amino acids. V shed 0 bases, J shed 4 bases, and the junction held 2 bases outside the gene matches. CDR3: CASSYSLAGVTGELFF. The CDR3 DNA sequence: TGTGCCAGCAGTTACTCGCTAGCGGGGGTCACCGGGGAGCTGTTTTTT.

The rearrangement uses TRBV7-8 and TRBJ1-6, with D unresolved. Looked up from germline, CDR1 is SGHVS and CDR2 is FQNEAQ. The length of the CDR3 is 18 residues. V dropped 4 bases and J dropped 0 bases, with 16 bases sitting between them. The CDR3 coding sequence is TGTGCCAGCAGCTGGCGGGCCTCGAGGAGCTCCTATAATTCACCCCTCCACTTT. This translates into CASSWRASRSSYNSPLHF.